This entry concerns a single T cell receptor beta chain. This sample is drawn from a study of T cell responses to AZD1222 COVID-19 vaccine. This CDR3 contains 14 residues. V was shortened by 0 bases and J by 8 bases, with 13 bases between the two germline ends. Germline values: CDR1 LGHDT, CDR2 YNNKEL (reference sequence). TCRdb's copy holds only in-frame clones and misses some; the assay was immunoSEQ multiplex PCR. The table records roughly 120,000 clones, roughly 88% of them present only once. The specimen comprised peripheral blood, sampled on day 0 of AZD1222 vaccination. The clonotype was recovered from an adult in good health. This rearrangement joins TRBV3-1 (or the pseudogene TRBV3-2) to TRBJ1-2; D call uncertain. The CDR3 nucleotides are TGTGCCAGCAGCCAAGACGTGAGTTATGGAGGCTACACCTTC. It specifies CASSQDVSYGGYTF.